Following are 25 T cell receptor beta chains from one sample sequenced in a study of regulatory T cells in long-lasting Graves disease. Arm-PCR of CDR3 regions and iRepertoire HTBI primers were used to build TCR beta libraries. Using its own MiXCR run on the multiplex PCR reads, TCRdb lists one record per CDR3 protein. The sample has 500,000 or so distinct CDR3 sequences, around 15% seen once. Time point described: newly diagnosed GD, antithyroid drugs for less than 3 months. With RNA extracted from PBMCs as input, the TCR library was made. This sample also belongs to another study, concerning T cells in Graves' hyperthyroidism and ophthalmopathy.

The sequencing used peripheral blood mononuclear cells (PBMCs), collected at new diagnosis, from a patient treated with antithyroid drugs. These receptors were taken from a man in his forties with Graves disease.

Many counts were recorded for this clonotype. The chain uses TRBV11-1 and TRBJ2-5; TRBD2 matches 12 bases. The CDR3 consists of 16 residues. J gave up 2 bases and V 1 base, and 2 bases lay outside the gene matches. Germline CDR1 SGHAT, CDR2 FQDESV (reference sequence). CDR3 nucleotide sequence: TGTGCCAGCAGCTTAGTTGGGACTAGCGGGCAAGAGACCCAGTACTTC. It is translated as CASSLVGTSGQETQYF.

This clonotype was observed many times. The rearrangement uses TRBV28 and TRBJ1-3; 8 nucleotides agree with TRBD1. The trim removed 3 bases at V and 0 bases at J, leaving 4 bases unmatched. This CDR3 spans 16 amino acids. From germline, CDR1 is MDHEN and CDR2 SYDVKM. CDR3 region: CASSFYDRGSGNTIYF. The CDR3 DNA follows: TGTGCCAGCAGTTTTTACGACAGGGGCTCTGGAAACACCATATATTTT.

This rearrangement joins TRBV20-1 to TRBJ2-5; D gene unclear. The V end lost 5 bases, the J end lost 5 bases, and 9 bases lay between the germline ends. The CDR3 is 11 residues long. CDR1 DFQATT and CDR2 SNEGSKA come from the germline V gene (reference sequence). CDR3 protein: CSAARSETQYF. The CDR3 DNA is TGCAGTGCTGCGCGATCGGAGACCCAGTACTTC.

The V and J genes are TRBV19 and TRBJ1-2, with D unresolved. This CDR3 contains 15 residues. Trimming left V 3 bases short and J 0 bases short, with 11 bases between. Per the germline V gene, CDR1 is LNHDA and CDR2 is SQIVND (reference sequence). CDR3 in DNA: TGTGCCAGTAGTATGCGGGCGGGCTCTAACTATGGCTACACCTTC. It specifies CASSMRAGSNYGYTF.

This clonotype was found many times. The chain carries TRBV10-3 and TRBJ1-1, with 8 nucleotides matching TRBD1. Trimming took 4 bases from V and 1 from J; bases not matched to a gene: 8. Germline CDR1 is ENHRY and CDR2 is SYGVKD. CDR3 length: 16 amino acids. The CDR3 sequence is CAISGDRGFGNTEAFF. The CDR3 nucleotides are TGTGCCATCAGTGGAGACAGGGGATTTGGGAACACTGAAGCTTTCTTT.

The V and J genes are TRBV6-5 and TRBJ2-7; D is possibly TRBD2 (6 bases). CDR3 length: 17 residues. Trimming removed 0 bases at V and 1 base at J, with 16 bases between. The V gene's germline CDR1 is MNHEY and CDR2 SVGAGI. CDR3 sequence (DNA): TGTGCCAGCAGTTACTCCCCCCTGGGCGGGATTTCCTACGAGCAGTACTTC. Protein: CASSYSPLGGISYEQYF.

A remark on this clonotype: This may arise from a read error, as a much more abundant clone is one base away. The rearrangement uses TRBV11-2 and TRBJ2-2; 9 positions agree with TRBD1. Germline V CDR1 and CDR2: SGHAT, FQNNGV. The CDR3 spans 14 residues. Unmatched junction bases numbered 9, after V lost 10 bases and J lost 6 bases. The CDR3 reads CANSRQGEAGELFF. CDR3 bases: TGTGCCAACAGTCGACAGGGGGAAGCCGGGGAGCTGTTTTTT.

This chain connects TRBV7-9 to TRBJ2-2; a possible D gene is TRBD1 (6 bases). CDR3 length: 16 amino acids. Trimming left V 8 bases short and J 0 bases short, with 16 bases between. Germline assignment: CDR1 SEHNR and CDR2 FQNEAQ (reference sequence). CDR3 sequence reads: CASGTTGTPNTGELFF. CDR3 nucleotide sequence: TGTGCCAGCGGAACAACCGGGACACCGAACACCGGGGAGCTGTTTTTT.

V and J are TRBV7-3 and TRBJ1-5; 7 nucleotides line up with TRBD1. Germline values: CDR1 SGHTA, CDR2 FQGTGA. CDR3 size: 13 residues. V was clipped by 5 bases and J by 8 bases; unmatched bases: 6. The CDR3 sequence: CASSLYRGEPQHF. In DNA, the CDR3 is TGTGCCAGCAGCCTCTACAGGGGTGAGCCCCAGCATTTT. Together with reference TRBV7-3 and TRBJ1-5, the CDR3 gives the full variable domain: GAGVSQTPSNKVTEKGKYVELRCDPISGHTALYWYRQSLGQGPEFLIYFQGTGAADDSGLPNDRFFAVRPEGSVSTLKIQRTERGDSAVYLCASSLYRGEPQHFGDGTRLSIL.

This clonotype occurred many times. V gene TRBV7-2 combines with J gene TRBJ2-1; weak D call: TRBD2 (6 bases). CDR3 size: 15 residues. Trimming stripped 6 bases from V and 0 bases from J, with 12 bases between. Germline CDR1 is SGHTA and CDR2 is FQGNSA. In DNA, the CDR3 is TGTGCCAGCAGACAGACTAGTCTCTCCTACAATGAGCAGTTCTTC. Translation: CASRQTSLSYNEQFF.

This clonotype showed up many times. Here the CDR3 reads CASSFTGGSLNTGELFF. Here the CDR3 DNA reads TGTGCCAGCAGCTTCACTGGCGGGAGCTTAAACACCGGGGAGCTGTTTTTT. The rearrangement uses TRBV11-2 and TRBJ2-2; 7 bases map to TRBD2. V shed 3 bases, J shed 2 bases, and the junction held 9 bases outside the gene matches. Germline CDR1 SGHAT, CDR2 FQNNGV. The CDR3 contains 17 residues.

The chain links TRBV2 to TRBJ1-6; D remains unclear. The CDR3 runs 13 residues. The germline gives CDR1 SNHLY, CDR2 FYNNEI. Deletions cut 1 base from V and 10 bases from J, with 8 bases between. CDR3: CASSEGVRSPLHF. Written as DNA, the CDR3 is TGTGCCAGCAGTGAAGGGGTGCGATCACCCCTCCACTTT.

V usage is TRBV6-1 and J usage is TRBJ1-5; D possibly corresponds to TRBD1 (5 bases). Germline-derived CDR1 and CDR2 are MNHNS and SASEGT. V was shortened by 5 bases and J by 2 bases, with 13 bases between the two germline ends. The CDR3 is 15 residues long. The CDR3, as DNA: TGTGCCAGCAGTAATACACCCAGGGGCAATCAGCCCCAGCATTTT. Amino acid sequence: CASSNTPRGNQPQHF.

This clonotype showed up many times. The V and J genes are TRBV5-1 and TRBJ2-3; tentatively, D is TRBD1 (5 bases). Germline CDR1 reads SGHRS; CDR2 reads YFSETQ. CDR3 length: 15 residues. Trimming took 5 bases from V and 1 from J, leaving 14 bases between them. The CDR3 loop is CASRLQAFGTDTQYF. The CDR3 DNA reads TGCGCCAGCAGATTACAGGCATTCGGCACAGATACGCAGTATTTT. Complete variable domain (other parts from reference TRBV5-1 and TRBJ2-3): KAGVTQTPRYLIKTRGQQVTLSCSPISGHRSVSWYQQTPGQGLQFLFEYFSETQRNKGNFPGRFSGRQFSNSRSEMNVSTLELGDSALYLCASRLQAFGTDTQYFGPGTRLTVL.

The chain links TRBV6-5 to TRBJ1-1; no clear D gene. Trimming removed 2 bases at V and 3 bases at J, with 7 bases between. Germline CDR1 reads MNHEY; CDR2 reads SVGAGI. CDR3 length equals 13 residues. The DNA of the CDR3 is TGTGCCAGCAGTTACAGTAGGGACACTGAAGCTTTCTTT. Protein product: CASSYSRDTEAFF.

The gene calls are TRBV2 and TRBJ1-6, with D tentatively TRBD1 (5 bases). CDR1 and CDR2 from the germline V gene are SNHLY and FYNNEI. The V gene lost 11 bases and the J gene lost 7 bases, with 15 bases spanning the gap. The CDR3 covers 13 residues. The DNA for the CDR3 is TGTGCCGGACAAGGAAGTAGGAATTCACCCCTCCACTTT. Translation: CAGQGSRNSPLHF. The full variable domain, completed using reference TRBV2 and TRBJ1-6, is EPEVTQTPSHQVTQMGQEVILRCVPISNHLYFYWYRQILGQKVEFLVSFYNNEISEKSEIFDDQFSVERPDGSNFTLKIRSTKLEDSAMYFCAGQGSRNSPLHFGNGTRLTVT.

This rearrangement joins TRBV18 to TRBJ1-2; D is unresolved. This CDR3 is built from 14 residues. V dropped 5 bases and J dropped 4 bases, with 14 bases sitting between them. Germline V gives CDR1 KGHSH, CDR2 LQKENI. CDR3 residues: CASSSTAEAYGYTF. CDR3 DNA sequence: TGTGCCAGCTCATCTACCGCCGAGGCCTATGGCTACACCTTC.

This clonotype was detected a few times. The CDR3: CASSLKPKRTGADTQYF. In DNA form, the CDR3 reads TGTGCCAGTAGCCTCAAACCGAAAAGGACAGGCGCGGATACGCAGTATTTT. J is TRBJ2-3 and V is TRBV19; 7 bases fit TRBD1. Germline-derived CDR1 and CDR2 are LNHDA and SQIVND (reference sequence). The CDR3 runs to 17 residues. V lost 6 bases and J lost 6; bases outside the gene matches: 18.

CDR3 nucleotide sequence: TGTGCCAGCTCACCACTCGCAGGTACCACCCTCCCAGATACGCAGTATTTT. Residues: CASSPLAGTTLPDTQYF. The chain combines TRBV18 with TRBJ2-3; D remains ambiguous. V lost 1 base to trimming and J lost 4 bases, with 18 bases between them. Germline assignment: CDR1 KGHSH and CDR2 LQKENI. The CDR3 loop spans 17 amino acids.

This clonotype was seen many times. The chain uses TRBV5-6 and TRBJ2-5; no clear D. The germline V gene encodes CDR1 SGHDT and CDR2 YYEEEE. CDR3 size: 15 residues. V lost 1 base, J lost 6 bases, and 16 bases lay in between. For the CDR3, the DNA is TGTGCCAGCAGCTTGAGGGCAGGCGGACCTCAGACCCAGTACTTC. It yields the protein CASSLRAGGPQTQYF.

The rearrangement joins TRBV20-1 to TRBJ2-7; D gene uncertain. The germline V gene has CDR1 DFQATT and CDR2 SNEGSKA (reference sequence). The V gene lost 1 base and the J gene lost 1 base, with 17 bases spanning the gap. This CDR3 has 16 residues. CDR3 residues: CSARVLGCLGSYEQYF. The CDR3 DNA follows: TGCAGTGCTAGAGTTCTGGGGTGTCTCGGGTCCTACGAGCAGTACTTC.

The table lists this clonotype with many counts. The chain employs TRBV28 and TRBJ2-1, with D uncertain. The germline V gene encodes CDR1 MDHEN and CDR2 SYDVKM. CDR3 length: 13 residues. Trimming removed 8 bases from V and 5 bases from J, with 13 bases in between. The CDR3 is CASWRSLDNEQFF. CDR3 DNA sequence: TGTGCCAGCTGGCGATCCCTAGACAATGAGCAGTTCTTC.

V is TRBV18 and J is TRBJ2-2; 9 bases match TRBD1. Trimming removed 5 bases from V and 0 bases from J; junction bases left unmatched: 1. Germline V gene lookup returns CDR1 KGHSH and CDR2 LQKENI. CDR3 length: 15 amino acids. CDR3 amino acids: CASSGTGTNTGELFF. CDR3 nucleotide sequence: TGTGCCAGCTCAGGGACAGGGACGAACACCGGGGAGCTGTTTTTT.

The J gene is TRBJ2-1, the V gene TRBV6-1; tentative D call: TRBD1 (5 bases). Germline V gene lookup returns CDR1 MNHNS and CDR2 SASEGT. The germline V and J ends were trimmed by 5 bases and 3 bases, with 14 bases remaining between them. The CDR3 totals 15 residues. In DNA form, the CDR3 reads TGTGCCAGCAGTACCAGGGCAGGCCACTACAATGAGCAGTTCTTC. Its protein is CASSTRAGHYNEQFF.

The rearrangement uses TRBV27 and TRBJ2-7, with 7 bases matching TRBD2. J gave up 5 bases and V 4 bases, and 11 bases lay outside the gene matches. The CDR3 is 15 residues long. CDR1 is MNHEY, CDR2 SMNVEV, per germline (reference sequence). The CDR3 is CASSSGGEGSDEQYF. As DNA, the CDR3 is TGTGCCAGCAGTTCGGGGGGAGAGGGTTCGGACGAGCAGTACTTC.